This TCR beta chain appears in the sequencing data of a study of patients and donors after allogeneic stem cell transplantation. Each CDR3 protein is one row after TCRdb ran MiXCR on the RT-PCR reads. The repertoire holds about 74,000 distinct CDR3 sequences, 26% seen once, with about 25% in the top ten. The sample consisted of blood, either unsorted or a sorted T cell fraction (not recorded which). The TCR sequence derives from a human donor who was either an allogeneic HSCT recipient or a stem cell or donor lymphocyte infusion donor (not recorded which). It is not recorded whose cells these are; they may come from a transplant donor.

CDR3 region: CSASGAGGFRSPLHF. The CDR3 coding sequence is TGCAGTGCTAGTGGGGCAGGGGGTTTTCGTTCACCCCTCCACTTT. The V gene is TRBV20-1, the J gene TRBJ1-6; 7 bases line up with TRBD1. The V gene's germline CDR1 is DFQATT and CDR2 SNEGSKA (reference sequence). The CDR3 consists of 15 residues. Trimming took 3 bases from V and 9 from J; bases not matched to a gene: 11.